One and the same sample provided the 6 T cell receptor beta chains below, sequenced in a study of T cells in localized non-small cell lung cancer. Some clones are missing from TCRdb's copy, which holds only in-frame ones; the method was immunoSEQ multiplex PCR. The sample contains 40,000 to 60,000 clones, more than 75% of which appear only once. This sample comprised PBMCs, obtained before any cancer treatment. All receptors come from a female donor with stage II lung adenocarcinoma.

This CDR3 reads CASRITGQSYEQYF. In DNA form, the CDR3 reads TGCGCCAGTCGCATAACCGGACAGAGCTACGAGCAGTACTTC. The gene calls are TRBV5-1 and TRBJ2-7, with D perhaps TRBD1 (6 bases). The V and J ends lost 8 bases and 3 bases respectively, with 18 bases between them. There are 14 residues in the CDR3. CDR1 and CDR2 (germline): SGHRS, YFSETQ.

This clone was counted a few times. This chain links TRBV7-6 with TRBJ1-4; D uncertain. The CDR3 spans 15 residues. Germline V gene lookup returns CDR1 SGHVS and CDR2 FNYEAQ. V was cut by 5 bases and J by 0 bases, with 10 bases left in between. CDR3 in amino acids: CASSPRSSTNEKLFF. CDR3 sequence (DNA): TGTGCCAGCAGCCCTAGGTCCTCAACTAATGAAAAACTGTTTTTT.

This clone was seen just once. The CDR3 nucleotides are TGTGCCAGCAGTGAAGCGCTTCGTGGGGGGGGATTCACAGATACGCAGTATTTT. Amino acids: CASSEALRGGGFTDTQYF. The chain employs TRBV2 and TRBJ2-3; 7 bases agree with TRBD2. CDR3 length: 18 residues. The J segment lost 2 bases and the V segment lost 0 bases, leaving 11 bases of the junction unmatched. Germline V gene sequence: CDR1 SNHLY, CDR2 FYNNEI.

The chain joins TRBV29-1 to TRBJ2-1; D is possibly TRBD2 (6 bases). The CDR3 length is 15 residues. The V gene's germline CDR1 is SQVTM and CDR2 ANQGSEA. V lost 5 bases to trimming and J lost 0 bases, with 14 bases between them. This CDR3 reads CSVPLASSSYNEQFF. The CDR3 DNA is TGCAGCGTTCCGCTAGCGTCGAGCTCCTACAATGAGCAGTTCTTC.

The genes are TRBV11-2 and TRBJ1-2; D ambiguous. Trimming stripped 1 base from V and 6 bases from J, with 18 bases between. CDR1 is SGHAT and CDR2 is FQNNGV in the germline V gene. The CDR3 covers 16 residues. The DNA for the CDR3 is TGTGCCAGCAGCTTAGTTCCTATCGGGAAATCAGATGGCTACACCTTC. This encodes CASSLVPIGKSDGYTF.

This chain uses TRBV4-2 with TRBJ2-1, with 8 bases that match TRBD1. Trimming removed 5 bases from V and 3 bases from J; junction bases left unmatched: 12. The germline gives CDR1 LGHNA, CDR2 YNFKEQ. The CDR3 loop spans 17 amino acids. The CDR3 reads CASSSGTPGTGYNEQFF. The CDR3 DNA reads as TGTGCCAGCAGCTCGGGGACTCCCGGGACAGGCTACAATGAGCAGTTCTTC.